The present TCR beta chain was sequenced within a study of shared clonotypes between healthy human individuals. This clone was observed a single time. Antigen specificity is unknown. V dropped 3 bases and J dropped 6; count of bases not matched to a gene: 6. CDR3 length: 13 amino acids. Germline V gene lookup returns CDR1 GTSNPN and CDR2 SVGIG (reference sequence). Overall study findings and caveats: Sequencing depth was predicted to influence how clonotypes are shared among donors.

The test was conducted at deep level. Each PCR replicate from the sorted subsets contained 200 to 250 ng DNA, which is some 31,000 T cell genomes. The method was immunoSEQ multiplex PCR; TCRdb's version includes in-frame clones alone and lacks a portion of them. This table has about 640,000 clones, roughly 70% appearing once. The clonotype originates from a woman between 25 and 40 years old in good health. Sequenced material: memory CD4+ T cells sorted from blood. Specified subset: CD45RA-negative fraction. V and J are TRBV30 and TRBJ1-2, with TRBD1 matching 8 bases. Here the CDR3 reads CAWSLQGVDGYTF. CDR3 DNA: TGTGCCTGGAGCTTACAGGGGGTAGATGGCTACACCTTC.